These 16 T cell receptor beta chains originate from one sample sequenced in a study of OX40 agonist ivuxolimab in advanced cancers. The method was immunoSEQ multiplex PCR; TCRdb's version includes in-frame clones alone and lacks a portion of them. The table shows 11,000 to 15,000 clones, with around four fifths occurring only once. The specimen was CD4+ or CD8+ T cells sorted from blood, collected in a trial of the OX40 agonist ivuxolimab. Receptors were obtained from an adult with an advanced solid tumor such as melanoma, head and neck, liver or kidney cancer.

The rearrangement uses TRBV10-1 and TRBJ1-1, with TRBD1 as a possible D gene (5 bases). V gave up 3 bases and J gave up 4 bases, with 9 bases separating them. The CDR3 has 13 amino acids. CDR1 and CDR2 from the germline V gene are WNHNN and SYGVQD (reference sequence). CDR3: CASSDGGSTEAFF. The CDR3 coding sequence is TGCGCCAGCAGTGACGGGGGGAGCACTGAAGCTTTCTTT.

The chain is built from TRBV28 and TRBJ2-3, with a weak D call TRBD1 (6 bases). Germline lookup yields CDR1 MDHEN and CDR2 SYDVKM. The CDR3 runs to 17 residues. V lost 6 bases and J lost 2, with 21 bases in between. As DNA, the CDR3 is TGTGCCAGCAGCCCCACCTTAGTTGGACAGTCCACAGATACGCAGTATTTT. Encoded protein: CASSPTLVGQSTDTQYF.

The chain carries TRBV28 and TRBJ2-5, with TRBD1 identical over 7 bases. The CDR3 length is 16 residues. Germline V gene data show CDR1 as MDHEN and CDR2 as SYDVKM. The CDR3 region is CATRGRGPLPRETQYF. For the CDR3, the DNA is TGTGCTACGAGAGGAAGGGGGCCCCTGCCCAGGGAGACCCAGTACTTC.

The chain employs TRBV30 and TRBJ2-2; 10 bases line up with TRBD1. V dropped 5 bases and J dropped 4; count of bases not matched to a gene: 4. Germline values: CDR1 GTSNPN, CDR2 SVGIG (reference sequence). The CDR3 totals 14 residues. CDR3 amino acids: CAWDRGPVTGELFF. The CDR3 region has the DNA TGTGCCTGGGACAGGGGGCCGGTCACCGGGGAGCTGTTTTTT.

The chain employs TRBV10-3 and TRBJ1-2; 10 nucleotides align to TRBD1. The CDR3 is made up of 15 amino acids. Looked up from germline, CDR1 is ENHRY and CDR2 is SYGVKD. The ends lost 2 bases at V and 6 bases at J; junction bases unmatched: 6. The DNA for the CDR3 is TGTGCCATCAGTGAGGACAGGGGGCTAATGGATGGCTACACCTTC. The encoded protein is CAISEDRGLMDGYTF.

This chain links TRBV5-6 with TRBJ2-3; TRBD1 agrees at 9 bases. Losses at the gene ends were 6 bases for V and 6 bases for J; bases not matched to a gene: 8. The length of the CDR3 is 14 residues. CDR1 is SGHDT, CDR2 YYEEEE, per germline. This CDR3 is CASNPGQGRDTQYF. The CDR3 DNA reads TGTGCCAGCAACCCGGGACAGGGACGCGATACGCAGTATTTT.

The table lists this clone with a few counts. V usage is TRBV4-1 and J usage is TRBJ1-4; 9 bases are a match to TRBD1. The CDR3 loop spans 14 amino acids. The V segment lost 7 bases and the J segment 11 bases; nucleotides outside the gene matches: 11. Looked up from germline, CDR1 is MGHRA and CDR2 is YSYEKL. The CDR3 coding sequence is TGCGCCAGCAACCCGGGACAGGGTAATAGTAAACTGTTTTTT. Translated: CASNPGQGNSKLFF.

V gene TRBV2 combines with J gene TRBJ2-3, with D perhaps matching TRBD2 (7 bases). Per germline, CDR1 SNHLY and CDR2 FYNNEI. The CDR3 has 16 residues. Trimming shortened V by 6 bases and J by 2 bases, and 18 bases separated the two germline ends. The DNA of the CDR3 is TGTGCCAGCAGCCTCCTGGGGGCGGGAGACACAGATACGCAGTATTTT. Its translation: CASSLLGAGDTDTQYF.

The chain employs TRBV6-1 and TRBJ1-3; D not resolved. The CDR3 has 15 residues. Germline V CDR1 and CDR2: MNHNS, SASEGT. V shed 1 base and J shed 0 bases, with 7 bases lying between them. CDR3 loop: CASSEDTFSGNTIYF. CDR3 nucleotides: TGTGCCAGCAGTGAAGACACCTTCTCTGGAAACACCATATATTTT.

The V gene is TRBV10-1, the J gene TRBJ2-5; TRBD2 matches at 10 bases. V shed 2 bases and J 4 bases; nucleotides not matched to a gene: 4. Germline values: CDR1 WNHNN, CDR2 SYGVQD (reference sequence). The CDR3 runs 15 residues. The CDR3 bases are TGCGCCAGCAGTGAGGAGCGGGAGGGCAGAGAGACCCAGTACTTC. As protein: CASSEEREGRETQYF.

V gene TRBV27 combines with J gene TRBJ1-1; D is undetermined. The CDR3 is 14 residues long. CDR1 and CDR2 (germline): MNHEY, SMNVEV (reference sequence). V was trimmed by 6 bases and J by 2 bases, leaving 13 bases between them. In nucleotides, the CDR3 is TGTGCCAGCAGAGGTATCGGGGTAAACACTGAAGCTTTCTTT. Its protein product is CASRGIGVNTEAFF.

The rearrangement joins TRBV7-9 to TRBJ2-7; 10 nucleotides align to TRBD2. Germline V gene data show CDR1 as SEHNR and CDR2 as FQNEAQ (reference sequence). The CDR3 is 14 residues long. V shed 7 bases, J shed 4 bases, and the junction held 7 bases outside the gene matches. The CDR3 DNA reads TGTGCCAGCACCCTCTCGACTAGCGGGTACGAGCAGTACTTC. Translation: CASTLSTSGYEQYF.

This clone was found once. This chain links TRBV7-9 with TRBJ2-2; the D gene could be TRBD1 or TRBD2 (5 bases each). CDR3 length: 14 amino acids. V was cut by 5 bases and J by 6 bases, with 13 bases left in between. CDR1 is SEHNR and CDR2 is FQNEAQ in the germline V gene (reference sequence). CDR3 in amino acids: CASSRGRDPGELFF. Here the CDR3 DNA reads TGTGCCAGCAGCCGGGGACGGGATCCCGGGGAGCTGTTTTTT.

This rearrangement joins TRBV19 to TRBJ1-1; maybe TRBD1 (5 bases). The CDR3 length is 17 residues. Germline CDR1 and CDR2: LNHDA and SQIVND (reference sequence). Deletions cut 4 bases from V and 0 bases from J, with 18 bases between. This CDR3 reads CASSRGTSRYLNTEAFF. CDR3 in DNA: TGTGCCAGTAGTAGAGGGACCAGCCGTTACCTGAACACTGAAGCTTTCTTT.

J is TRBJ2-1 and V is TRBV7-9, with 7 bases identical to TRBD2. The ends lost 5 bases at V and 9 bases at J; junction bases unmatched: 16. Germline assignment: CDR1 SEHNR and CDR2 FQNEAQ (reference sequence). The CDR3 is 16 residues long. This CDR3 is CASSPRSGTGYIEQFF. In DNA form, the CDR3 reads TGTGCCAGCAGCCCCCGAAGCGGGACGGGTTATATTGAGCAGTTCTTC. Looking up the rest from reference TRBV7-9 and TRBJ2-1 gives the full variable domain: DTGVSQNPRHKITKRGQNVTFRCDPISEHNRLYWYRQTLGQGPEFLTYFQNEAQLEKSRLLSDRFSAERPKGSFSTLEIQRTEQGDSAMYLCASSPRSGTGYIEQFFGPGTRLTVL.

The J gene is TRBJ2-7, the V gene TRBV7-2, with 7 bases identical to TRBD2. Germline V gene data show CDR1 as SGHTA and CDR2 as FQGNSA. Trimming cost V 4 bases and J 1 base; bases outside gene matches: 7. This CDR3 region has 15 residues. This chain's CDR3 is CASSSQLAPSYEQYF. Written as DNA, the CDR3 is TGTGCCAGCAGCTCACAACTAGCGCCTTCCTACGAGCAGTACTTC.